Below, 25 T cell receptor beta chains from the same sample are listed, as sequenced in a study of T-cell memory formation after mild COVID-19. Each CDR3 protein gets one entry after TCRdb re-called the 5' RACE reads with MiXCR. Of 110,000 or so distinct CDR3 sequences in the sample, about a fifth were seen once. The sequenced sample was PBMCs or a T cell subset sorted from them (not recorded which). Receptor source: a man in his late teens or twenties who had mild COVID-19 (a few samples of this study predate the infection). Cell type and time point are not known.

The gene calls are TRBV24-1 and TRBJ2-5; possibly TRBD1 for D (5 bases). The CDR3 consists of 13 residues. V dropped 4 bases and J dropped 5 bases, with 10 bases sitting between them. Germline values: CDR1 KGHDR, CDR2 SFDVKD. CDR3: CATSEPGMETQYF. CDR3 DNA sequence: TGTGCCACCAGTGAACCAGGGATGGAGACCCAGTACTTC.

This clonotype appeared many times. The gene calls are TRBV5-1 and TRBJ2-1, with D perhaps TRBD2 (6 bases). This CDR3 is 15 amino acids long. Trimming removed 7 bases at V and 7 bases at J, with 21 bases between. The germline gives CDR1 SGHRS, CDR2 YFSETQ. The CDR3 spells CASLSGEFSDNEQFF. The CDR3 DNA sequence: TGCGCCAGCCTATCGGGGGAGTTCAGCGATAATGAGCAGTTCTTC.

The genes are TRBV7-2 and TRBJ1-1; TRBD1 is a possible D gene (5 bases). V lost 6 bases to trimming and J lost 1 base, with 15 bases between them. The CDR3 spans 15 residues. Germline-derived CDR1 and CDR2 are SGHTA and FQGNSA. As DNA, the CDR3 is TGTGCCAGCAGAGACGTTGGGCAGGGGAACACTGAAGCTTTCTTT. It yields the protein CASRDVGQGNTEAFF. The variable domain in full, completed from reference TRBV7-2 and TRBJ1-1, reads GAGVSQSPSNKVTEKGKDVELRCDPISGHTALYWYRQSLGQGLEFLIYFQGNSAPDKSGLPSDRFSAERTGGSVSTLTIQRTQQEDSAVYLCASRDVGQGNTEAFFGQGTRLTVV.

This clonotype appeared a few times. The J gene is TRBJ2-5, the V gene TRBV7-9, with D possibly matching TRBD2 (5 bases). V lost 5 bases and J 2 bases, leaving 18 bases between the germline ends. Germline-derived CDR1 and CDR2 are SEHNR and FQNEAQ (reference sequence). The CDR3 is 16 amino acids. In nucleotides, the CDR3 is TGTGCCAGCAGCCTTAGTTCGGGGATTTTACAAGAGACCCAGTACTTC. It translates to CASSLSSGILQETQYF.

This rearrangement joins TRBV12-3 or TRBV12-4 to TRBJ1-2; 7 positions match TRBD1. The ends lost 3 bases at V and 4 bases at J; junction bases unmatched: 5. This CDR3 spans 14 amino acids. The CDR3 is CASSFGRGTYGYTF. Here the CDR3 DNA reads TGTGCCAGCAGTTTCGGCAGGGGGACCTATGGCTACACCTTC.

This clonotype occurred a few times. CDR3 loop: CASSPERSGGYEQYV. CDR3 bases: TGTGCCAGCAGCCCGGAAAGATCAGGGGGCTACGAGCAGTACGTC. J is TRBJ2-7 and V is TRBV7-9; 7 positions match TRBD1. Unmatched junction bases numbered 10, after V lost 5 bases and J lost 3 bases. The CDR3 is made up of 15 amino acids. CDR1 and CDR2 from the germline V gene are SEHNR and FQNEAQ (reference sequence).

In nucleotides, the CDR3 is TGTGCCAGCAGCCGAGCTTCCGGGAATTCCTACAATGAGCAGTTCTTC. Amino acids: CASSRASGNSYNEQFF. This chain joins TRBV7-9 and TRBJ2-1, with D maybe TRBD2 (5 bases). Germline assignment: CDR1 SEHNR and CDR2 FQNEAQ (reference sequence). The CDR3 consists of 16 residues. Trimming stripped 5 bases from V and 1 base from J, with 15 bases between.

This clonotype has only a few counts. J is TRBJ1-1 and V is TRBV7-9; the D gene is possibly TRBD1 (6 bases). The CDR3 is made up of 16 amino acids. V was cut by 7 bases and J by 3 bases, with 21 bases left in between. From germline, CDR1 is SEHNR and CDR2 FQNEAQ (reference sequence). The CDR3 nucleotides read TGTGCCAGCACCCCGCCCGAGACAGGAGCCGACACTGAAGCTTTCTTT. This sequence encodes CASTPPETGADTEAFF.

The V call is TRBV11-2, the J call TRBJ2-3; D is unclear. The CDR3 runs to 13 residues. With 5 bases removed from V and 5 bases from J, the gap between germline ends came to 11 bases. Germline CDR1 SGHAT, CDR2 FQNNGV. CDR3 region: CASSPRSLDTQYF. The CDR3 DNA reads as TGTGCCAGCAGCCCGCGGAGCCTAGATACGCAGTATTTT.

The V and J genes are TRBV27 and TRBJ2-7; 8 nucleotides line up with TRBD2. Trimming removed 0 bases from V and 4 bases from J; junction bases left unmatched: 5. The CDR3 sequence is 15 residues long. Germline V gene data show CDR1 as MNHEY and CDR2 as SMNVEV (reference sequence). This CDR3 is CASSLSLGGAYEQYF. CDR3 coding DNA: TGTGCCAGCAGTTTATCGCTCGGGGGGGCGTACGAGCAGTACTTC.

This clonotype was detected many times. This rearrangement joins TRBV4-3 to TRBJ2-1, with D hard to call. This CDR3 has 14 residues. From germline, CDR1 is LGHNA and CDR2 YSLEER. Trimming shortened V by 0 bases and J by 3 bases, and 6 bases separated the two germline ends. The CDR3 loop is CASSQDGRYNEQFF. Written as DNA, the CDR3 is TGCGCCAGCAGCCAAGATGGCCGCTACAATGAGCAGTTCTTC.

The table lists this clonotype with a few counts. J is TRBJ2-5 and V is TRBV7-8, with TRBD2 identical over 7 bases. Trimming cost V 8 bases and J 5 bases; bases outside gene matches: 5. The germline V gene has CDR1 SGHVS and CDR2 FQNEAQ. This CDR3 is 12 amino acids long. In DNA, the CDR3 is TGTGCCAGCGGGAGGGAATGGGAGACCCAGTACTTC. The encoded protein is CASGREWETQYF. The variable domain in full, with the rest retrieved from reference TRBV7-8 and TRBJ2-5, is GAGVSQSPRYKVAKRGQDVALRCDPISGHVSLFWYQQALGQGPEFLTYFQNEAQLDKSGLPSDRFFAERPEGSVSTLKIQRTQQEDSAVYLCASGREWETQYFGPGTRLLVL.

This clonotype was detected only a few times. The chain employs TRBV13 and TRBJ2-3; D might be TRBD1 or TRBD2, each matching 6 bases. CDR1 PRHDT and CDR2 FYEKMQ come from the germline V gene (reference sequence). There are 15 residues in the CDR3. V was pared by 11 bases and J by 5 bases, with 23 bases between. The CDR3 protein is CAASGAGSFQDTQYF. Written as DNA, the CDR3 is TGTGCCGCCTCGGGGGCTGGTAGTTTTCAAGATACGCAGTATTTT.

This clonotype was picked up a small number of times. V usage is TRBV6-5 and J usage is TRBJ2-5; 7 bases are shared with TRBD1. The V gene end was trimmed by 2 bases and the J gene end by 3 bases; junction bases not matched to a gene: 0. Per germline, CDR1 MNHEY and CDR2 SVGAGI. This CDR3 is 13 amino acids long. The CDR3 nucleotides are TGTGCCAGCAGTTACGGGACAGAAGAGACCCAGTACTTC. Amino acid sequence: CASSYGTEETQYF.

The rearrangement joins TRBV7-9 to TRBJ2-3, with 12 bases aligning to TRBD2. From germline, CDR1 is SEHNR and CDR2 FQNEAQ (reference sequence). The CDR3 spans 16 residues. The V and J ends lost 5 bases and 1 base, in that order; junction bases with no gene match: 4. CDR3: CASSPTSGGRTDTQYF. The CDR3 DNA reads TGTGCCAGCAGCCCGACTAGCGGGGGACGCACAGATACGCAGTATTTT.

This clonotype was seen only a few times. The chain's CDR3 is CASGVDRTDTQYF. For the CDR3, the DNA is TGTGCCAGCGGGGTTGACAGGACAGATACGCAGTATTTT. The rearrangement links TRBV6-2 or TRBV6-3 to TRBJ2-3; maybe TRBD1 (6 bases). The V end lost 8 bases, the J end lost 3 bases, and 12 bases lay between the germline ends. This CDR3 contains 13 residues. From germline, CDR1 is MNHEY and CDR2 SVGEGT.

The chain combines TRBV4-1 with TRBJ2-3; D is perhaps TRBD1 or TRBD2 (5 bases each). The V end lost 7 bases, the J end lost 0 bases, and 11 bases lay between the germline ends. CDR1 and CDR2 (germline): MGHRA, YSYEKL. The length of the CDR3 is 14 residues. The CDR3 bases are TGCGCCAGCAATGGGGGATCTAGCACAGATACGCAGTATTTT. Residues: CASNGGSSTDTQYF.

This chain connects TRBV11-2 to TRBJ2-7, with D unresolved. CDR3 length: 12 amino acids. Trimming took off 4 bases at V and 1 base at J, with 5 bases between the two ends. Germline V gene sequence: CDR1 SGHAT, CDR2 FQNNGV. The CDR3, as DNA: TGTGCCAGCAGCTCAATATCCTACGAGCAGTACGTC. Its protein product is CASSSISYEQYV.

This chain links TRBV4-3 with TRBJ2-3; 10 bases fit TRBD2. Germline CDR1 reads LGHNA; CDR2 reads YSLEER. The CDR3 is 15 amino acids. Unmatched junction bases numbered 1, after V lost 0 bases and J lost 4 bases. CDR3 DNA: TGCGCCAGCAGCCAAGATACTAGCGGGGCAGATACGCAGTATTTT. Encoded protein: CASSQDTSGADTQYF.

The chain links TRBV4-1 to TRBJ2-5; TRBD2 matches 8 bases. The V gene's germline CDR1 is MGHRA and CDR2 YSYEKL. CDR3 length equals 17 residues. V was clipped by 4 bases and J by 2 bases; unmatched bases: 12. The CDR3 DNA is TGCGCCAGCAGCCCCAGAGGGCGGGGGGCTATACAAGAGACCCAGTACTTC. Translating gives CASSPRGRGAIQETQYF.

The rearrangement uses TRBV29-1 and TRBJ2-7, with 8 positions matching TRBD2. CDR1 and CDR2 from the germline V gene are SQVTM and ANQGSEA. The CDR3 is made up of 17 amino acids. V dropped 6 bases and J dropped 1; count of bases not matched to a gene: 17. For the CDR3, the DNA is TGCAGCGTGGCCGGGATAGCGGGGCCCACCTTATCCTACGAGCAGTACTTC. This gives the protein CSVAGIAGPTLSYEQYF.

The V gene is TRBV27, the J gene TRBJ2-2, with D perhaps TRBD1 (6 bases). CDR1 is MNHEY, CDR2 SMNVEV, per germline (reference sequence). V dropped 5 bases and J dropped 4 bases, with 14 bases sitting between them. The CDR3 is 15 amino acids. This CDR3 is CASSSLTGFTGELFF. CDR3 nucleotide sequence: TGTGCCAGCAGTAGTCTTACAGGGTTCACCGGGGAGCTGTTTTTT.

This clonotype has more than one count but fewer than ten. The CDR3 protein is CASSVFPGENSPLHF. In nucleotides, the CDR3 is TGTGCCAGCAGCGTTTTCCCAGGAGAGAATTCACCCCTCCACTTT. V is TRBV9 and J is TRBJ1-6, with D hard to call. Germline CDR1 and CDR2: SGDLS and YYNGEE. The V and J ends lost 2 bases and 7 bases respectively, with 13 bases between them. This CDR3 is 15 amino acids long.

Only a few counts were recorded for this clonotype. V is TRBV9 and J is TRBJ2-1; D not certain. This CDR3 has 13 residues. V shed 0 bases and J shed 4 bases, with 5 bases lying between them. Germline CDR1 reads SGDLS; CDR2 reads YYNGEE. The CDR3 DNA follows: TGTGCCAGCAGCGTAGCGGCTTACAATGAGCAGTTCTTC. Its protein product is CASSVAAYNEQFF.

The chain has TRBV7-9 and TRBJ2-5; TRBD1 matches 10 bases. CDR1 is SEHNR, CDR2 FQNEAQ, per germline (reference sequence). The CDR3 sequence is 16 residues long. V was pared by 1 base and J by 2 bases, with 4 bases of the junction left unmatched. This CDR3 is CASSLVGTGVQETQYF. CDR3 sequence (DNA): TGTGCCAGCAGCTTAGTTGGGACAGGGGTGCAAGAGACCCAGTACTTC.